Following are 8 T cell receptor beta chains from one sample sequenced in a study of cytomegalovirus exposure and HLA in healthy donors. A multiplex PCR was run with 60 Vbeta primers and 13 Jbeta primers. TCRdb's table, derived via immunoSEQ multiplex PCR, lists solely in-frame clones and lacks some. The repertoire has over 150,000 clones, around 65% of them found once; the top ten carry 2.5% to 3%. Source material: PBMCs. Source of these receptors: a woman in her forties in good health and CMV-seropositive.

The V call is TRBV19, the J call TRBJ1-1, with D perhaps matching TRBD1 (5 bases). This CDR3 is 14 amino acids long. Germline CDR1 is LNHDA and CDR2 is SQIVND (reference sequence). The V gene lost 5 bases and the J gene lost 1 base, with 11 bases spanning the gap. CDR3 DNA: TGTGCCAGTAGTTTGGGACTGGGGAACACTGAAGCTTTCTTT. It encodes CASSLGLGNTEAFF. Full variable domain (remainder filled in from reference TRBV19 and TRBJ1-1): DGGITQSPKYLFRKEGQNVTLSCEQNLNHDAMYWYRQDPGQGLRLIYYSQIVNDFQKGDIAEGYSVSREKKESFPLTVTSAQKNPTAFYLCASSLGLGNTEAFFGQGTRLTVV.

This clone came up a few times. This chain joins TRBV21-1 and TRBJ1-4. TRBV21-1 is a pseudogene segment. The CDR3 runs to 13 residues. This chain's CDR3 is CASRRSLNEKLFF. CDR3 sequence (DNA): TGTGCCAGCAGGCGGAGCCTTAATGAAAAACTGTTTTTT.

This clone appeared a few times. This rearrangement joins TRBV7-2 to TRBJ2-3, with a weak D call TRBD2 (7 bases). The CDR3 runs 16 residues. The V end lost 7 bases, the J end lost 4 bases, and 21 bases lay between the germline ends. Germline CDR1 and CDR2: SGHTA and FQGNSA. The CDR3 region is CASTNRIGGGADTQYF. The DNA for the CDR3 is TGTGCCAGCACCAACCGTATAGGGGGGGGCGCAGATACGCAGTATTTT. Looking up the rest from reference TRBV7-2 and TRBJ2-3 gives the full variable domain: GAGVSQSPSNKVTEKGKDVELRCDPISGHTALYWYRQSLGQGLEFLIYFQGNSAPDKSGLPSDRFSAERTGGSVSTLTIQRTQQEDSAVYLCASTNRIGGGADTQYFGPGTRLTVL.

The table lists this clone with a count of one. V usage is TRBV7-9 and J usage is TRBJ2-1; 8 bases line up with TRBD2. Germline V gene lookup returns CDR1 SEHNR and CDR2 FQNEAQ (reference sequence). The V and J ends lost 6 bases and 5 bases, in that order; junction bases with no gene match: 12. This CDR3 is 16 amino acids long. For the CDR3, the DNA is TGTGCCAGCAGGACCCAGCGCGGGGGGTTAAACAATGAGCAGTTCTTC. Translation gives CASRTQRGGLNNEQFF.

J is TRBJ2-3 and V is TRBV5-1; TRBD2 matches at 8 bases. With 6 bases clipped from V and 10 bases from J, the junction kept 19 bases outside the gene matches. CDR3 length: 16 residues. CDR1 SGHRS and CDR2 YFSETQ come from the germline V gene. The CDR3 bases are TGCGCCAGCACCGTGGGACTAGATTACCGAGTGGATGCGCAGTATTTT. Its protein product is CASTVGLDYRVDAQYF.

This clone was counted between two and nine times. The CDR3 nucleotides are TGTGCCAGCAGCTCGCGACGGGGGGTCAACACTGAAGCTTTCTTT. Protein: CASSSRRGVNTEAFF. The chain links TRBV7-6 to TRBJ1-1; perhaps TRBD1 as D (5 bases). CDR3 length equals 15 residues. Germline V CDR1 and CDR2: SGHVS, FNYEAQ. V shed 4 bases and J shed 2 bases, with 14 bases lying between them.

This chain links TRBV7-9 with TRBJ2-7, with D possibly matching TRBD2 (6 bases). Looked up from germline, CDR1 is SEHNR and CDR2 is FQNEAQ (reference sequence). Trimming pared 1 base from V and 4 bases from J, leaving 8 bases between. This CDR3 contains 13 residues. The CDR3 bases are TGTGCCAGCAGCTTAGGACTAGGGTACGAGCAGTACTTC. Protein sequence: CASSLGLGYEQYF.

The chain employs TRBV19 and TRBJ1-2; possible D gene TRBD1, 5 bases. V dropped 4 bases and J dropped 4 bases, with 10 bases sitting between them. The CDR3 spans 13 residues. In germline, CDR1 is LNHDA, CDR2 SQIVND (reference sequence). In DNA, the CDR3 is TGTGCCAGTAGTACAGGGTCCCCCTATGGCTACACCTTC. Protein sequence: CASSTGSPYGYTF.